The 9 T cell receptor beta chains given below trace back to one sample, sequenced in a study of cytomegalovirus exposure and HLA in healthy donors. 60 Vbeta and 13 Jbeta primers were used in PCR. TCRdb keeps only in-frame clones here, not all; method: immunoSEQ multiplex PCR. The table includes approximately 130,000 clones, roughly 82% detected once. Sequencing was carried out using PBMCs. The receptors shown here come from a woman aged 40 to 55 in good health and CMV-seropositive.

The V and J genes are TRBV7-2 and TRBJ2-5; D gene uncertain. Looked up from germline, CDR1 is SGHTA and CDR2 is FQGNSA. This CDR3 is built from 12 residues. Trimming took 4 bases from V and 5 from J, leaving 8 bases between them. CDR3: CASSSYGETQYF. DNA of the CDR3: TGTGCCAGCAGCTCCTACGGGGAGACCCAGTACTTC.

The J gene is TRBJ2-7, the V gene TRBV19; 8 bases fit TRBD2. CDR3 length equals 15 residues. V was clipped by 4 bases and J by 6 bases; unmatched bases: 11. Germline loops: CDR1 LNHDA, CDR2 SQIVND (reference sequence). The CDR3 protein is CASSTGGVGAGEQYF. The CDR3 region has the DNA TGTGCCAGTAGTACCGGGGGGGTGGGCGCTGGCGAGCAGTACTTC.

V usage is TRBV27 and J usage is TRBJ1-5; 7 positions match TRBD1. Unmatched junction bases numbered 4, after V lost 5 bases and J lost 9 bases. This CDR3 region has 12 residues. Germline V gene sequence: CDR1 MNHEY, CDR2 SMNVEV (reference sequence). CDR3 region: CASSQGGRPQHF. CDR3 in DNA: TGTGCCAGCAGTCAAGGGGGCCGGCCCCAGCATTTT.

The chain links TRBV6-5 to TRBJ2-3, with 10 bases aligning to TRBD1. The trim removed 7 bases at V and 4 bases at J, leaving 8 bases unmatched. The CDR3 covers 15 residues. The V gene's germline CDR1 is MNHEY and CDR2 SVGAGI. The CDR3 DNA is TGTGCCAGCATTCCGGGACAGGGGAGAGCAGATACGCAGTATTTT. Protein sequence: CASIPGQGRADTQYF.

V usage is TRBV27 and J usage is TRBJ1-2; TRBD1 matches 8 bases. The V and J ends lost 3 bases and 8 bases, in that order; junction bases with no gene match: 8. There are 14 residues in the CDR3. Germline-derived CDR1 and CDR2 are MNHEY and SMNVEV (reference sequence). The CDR3 DNA follows: TGTGCCAGCAGTTTTTCAGGGGGCCCTAGGGGCTACACCTTC. Its protein product is CASSFSGGPRGYTF.

This rearrangement joins TRBV25-1 to TRBJ1-2; weak D call: TRBD1 (5 bases). CDR1 MGHDK and CDR2 SYGVNS come from the germline V gene. The CDR3 totals 14 residues. With 6 bases removed from V and 3 bases from J, the gap between germline ends came to 14 bases. The CDR3 nucleotides are TGTGCCAGCAGAGAGGCGGGGACCTACTATGGCTACACCTTC. This encodes CASREAGTYYGYTF.

V is TRBV6-6 and J is TRBJ1-1, with D maybe TRBD1 (5 bases). CDR1 is MNHNY, CDR2 SVGAGI, per germline (reference sequence). This CDR3 has 11 residues. Trimming took off 8 bases at V and 1 base at J, with 5 bases between the two ends. In DNA, the CDR3 is TGTGCCAGCGACAGGAACACTGAAGCTTTCTTT. Translating it yields CASDRNTEAFF.

The V call is TRBV7-8, the J call TRBJ2-3, with 10 bases lining up with TRBD2. Germline CDR1 is SGHVS and CDR2 is FQNEAQ. V trimming: 4 bases; J trimming: 3 bases; junction bases outside the gene matches: 7. The CDR3 totals 16 residues. CDR3 protein: CASSSVASGRTDTQYF. The DNA for the CDR3 is TGTGCCAGCAGCTCTGTGGCTAGCGGGAGAACAGATACGCAGTATTTT.

There are a few counts of this clone. The rearrangement joins TRBV6-6 to TRBJ1-1; tentative D call: TRBD1 (5 bases). Germline CDR1 reads MNHNY; CDR2 reads SVGAGI (reference sequence). Trimming took 5 bases from V and 6 from J, leaving 13 bases between them. The CDR3 runs to 13 residues. The DNA for the CDR3 is TGTGCCAGCAGTCAAACAGGTTCGGCTGAAGCTTTCTTT. This sequence encodes CASSQTGSAEAFF.